This TCR beta chain was profiled in a study of cytomegalovirus exposure and HLA in healthy donors. This CDR3 comprises 13 residues. Germline V gene sequence: CDR1 SGHVS, CDR2 FQNEAQ. Notes on the study in general: In a later analysis, CMV-associated beta chains were mostly HLA-associated, it appeared. In all likelihood, a cluster of highly shared sequence variants was a sequencing artifact.

Of note for this clone: Antigen: not known. Sequence at one end of the junction differs from germline and may be a read error.

The PCR used 60 Vbeta and 13 Jbeta primers. TCRdb's table, derived via immunoSEQ multiplex PCR, lists solely in-frame clones and lacks some. The profile shows fewer than 95,000 clones, more than 70% of them singletons. The source of this sequence is a man younger than 35 in good health and CMV-seronegative. The material sequenced was PBMCs. The chain joins TRBV7-8 to TRBJ1-4; D is unclear. The CDR3 reads CASNLGPNEKLFF. The CDR3 coding sequence is TGTGCCAGCAACTTAGGGCCTAATGAAAAACTGTTTTTT.